The sequence of this T cell receptor (beta chain) was determined in a study of T-cell reconstitution after alpha-beta-depleted transplantation in children. A TCRbeta library incorporating unique molecular identifiers was prepared. TCRdb ran MiXCR on the PCR reads and lists one entry per CDR3 protein. The sample yields 250,000 or so distinct CDR3 sequences, 6.5% to 9% seen once. Germline CDR1 reads KGHDR; CDR2 reads SFDVKD. Trimming took off 5 bases at V and 0 bases at J, with 11 bases between the two ends. The CDR3 covers 15 residues. This clonotype was recorded at least ten times. Its target is not known. Notes on the study in general: From surviving recipient T cells and thymic progenitors came the high day-60 TCRbeta diversity observed in some patients.

The receptor was isolated from a male patient aged 10 to 17 who had a stem cell transplant for acute lymphoblastic leukemia, so the T cells may come from the graft donor. The chain joins TRBV24-1 to TRBJ2-3; possibly TRBD1 for D (7 bases). The sequenced sample was PBMCs, mostly from graft donor cells, obtained 180 days after TCRalphabeta/CD19-depleted stem cell transplant. For the CDR3, the DNA is TGTGCCACCAGTGGGCGGGACAGAAGCACAGATACGCAGTATTTT. This translates into CATSGRDRSTDTQYF.